Presented here are 13 T cell receptor beta chains from one specimen sequenced in a study of blood T cell repertoires in COVID-19. Measured with immunoSEQ multiplex PCR; TCRdb has only the in-frame clones, and not every one. This table holds 80,000 to 100,000 clones, about 87% found once. Sequencing was performed on peripheral blood. Receptors were obtained from a human donor in a cohort sampled during active COVID-19.

The chain carries TRBV7-9 and TRBJ1-1, with D maybe TRBD1 (6 bases). Germline CDR1 is SEHNR and CDR2 is FQNEAQ (reference sequence). The CDR3 consists of 15 residues. Trimming took off 3 bases at V and 1 base at J, with 12 bases between the two ends. This chain's CDR3 is CASSFSQQGNTEAFF. The CDR3 region has the DNA TGTGCCAGCAGCTTCTCGCAACAGGGGAACACTGAAGCTTTCTTT.

This sequence joins TRBV5-1 and TRBJ2-7, with 9 bases fitting TRBD1. The CDR3 has 15 amino acids. After removal of 3 bases from V and 4 bases from J, the junction contained 8 bases not matched to a gene. Per the germline V gene, CDR1 is SGHRS and CDR2 is YFSETQ. This CDR3 reads CASSSRQGVGYEQYF. As DNA, the CDR3 is TGCGCCAGCAGCTCCAGACAGGGGGTGGGGTACGAGCAGTACTTC.

The chain is built from TRBV9 and TRBJ2-5, with 7 bases that match TRBD1. CDR1 SGDLS and CDR2 YYNGEE come from the germline V gene. This CDR3 is 16 amino acids long. V was clipped by 5 bases and J by 4 bases; unmatched bases: 14. The CDR3 loop reads CASSIGAGGIGETQYF. Written as DNA, the CDR3 is TGTGCCAGCAGTATCGGGGCAGGGGGTATTGGAGAGACCCAGTACTTC.

The chain has TRBV6-6 and TRBJ1-2, with 8 bases identical to TRBD1. The trim removed 7 bases at V and 1 base at J, leaving 5 bases unmatched. This CDR3 region has 14 residues. Germline assignment: CDR1 MNHNY and CDR2 SVGAGI (reference sequence). CDR3 sequence reads: CASKTDRVNYGYTF. The DNA of the CDR3 is TGTGCCAGCAAGACGGACAGGGTTAACTATGGCTACACCTTC.

This clone was detected once. The chain carries TRBV5-1 and TRBJ1-6, with D unclear. V dropped 0 bases and J dropped 10 bases, with 17 bases sitting between them. Germline CDR1 and CDR2: SGHRS and YFSETQ. This CDR3 spans 16 amino acids. The CDR3 sequence: CASSLERPGIGSPLHF. As DNA, the CDR3 is TGCGCCAGCAGCTTGGAACGGCCGGGGATAGGATCACCCCTCCACTTT.

This clone was observed once. The rearrangement joins TRBV5-5 to TRBJ2-7; D possibly corresponds to TRBD2 (5 bases). The CDR3 length is 15 residues. Germline V lookup: CDR1 SGHKS, CDR2 YYEKEE (reference sequence). With 4 bases removed from V and 1 base from J, the gap between germline ends came to 15 bases. The CDR3 DNA reads as TGTGCCAGCAGCCCCCGGTTAGCGACTTCCTACGAGCAGTACTTC. Translated, it gives CASSPRLATSYEQYF.

The gene calls are TRBV7-9 and TRBJ2-3; 9 nucleotides align to TRBD2. Germline V gene data show CDR1 as SEHNR and CDR2 as FQNEAQ (reference sequence). V shed 2 bases, J shed 2 bases, and the junction held 2 bases outside the gene matches. The CDR3 length is 15 residues. Written as DNA, the CDR3 is TGTGCCAGCAGCTTAATAGCGGGAGCCACAGATACGCAGTATTTT. It translates to CASSLIAGATDTQYF.

This chain connects TRBV10-2 to TRBJ2-5; 10 nucleotides line up with TRBD2. Germline CDR1 is WSHSY and CDR2 is SAAADI. V dropped 3 bases and J dropped 4; count of bases not matched to a gene: 14. The CDR3 is 18 amino acids. CDR3 loop: CASSDPSGSQNSLETQYF. DNA for the CDR3: TGCGCCAGCAGTGACCCTAGCGGGAGTCAGAACTCCTTAGAGACCCAGTACTTC.

The rearrangement uses TRBV3-1 (or the pseudogene TRBV3-2) and TRBJ2-7; 9 bases are shared with TRBD2. The CDR3 sequence is 14 residues long. Germline V gene sequence: CDR1 LGHDT, CDR2 YNNKEL (reference sequence). V was clipped by 6 bases and J by 4 bases; unmatched bases: 7. The CDR3 sequence: CASSYLLAGYEQYF. The CDR3 nucleotides are TGTGCCAGCAGTTACCTTCTAGCGGGGTACGAGCAGTACTTC.

CDR3 amino acids: CASSPGVGGLAGDEQYF. As DNA, the CDR3 is TGTGCCAGCTCACCTGGGGTTGGAGGACTAGCGGGAGATGAGCAGTACTTC. The chain joins TRBV18 to TRBJ2-7, with 13 bases identical to TRBD2. Germline assignment: CDR1 KGHSH and CDR2 LQKENI. V lost 3 bases to trimming and J lost 7 bases; unmatched junction nucleotides: 12. The CDR3 is 17 amino acids. The whole variable domain, remainder taken from reference TRBV18 and TRBJ2-7, is NAGVMQNPRHLVRRRGQEARLRCSPMKGHSHVYWYRQLPEEGLKFMVYLQKENIIDESGMPKERFSAEFPKEGPSILRIQQVVRGDSAAYFCASSPGVGGLAGDEQYFGPGTRLTVT.

This rearrangement joins TRBV27 to TRBJ1-5; no definite D call. Trimming took off 4 bases at V and 2 bases at J, with 12 bases between the two ends. Germline V lookup: CDR1 MNHEY, CDR2 SMNVEV (reference sequence). The length of the CDR3 is 15 residues. CDR3 residues: CASSSTGKGNQPQHF. CDR3 nucleotide sequence: TGTGCCAGCAGTTCCACCGGGAAGGGCAATCAGCCCCAGCATTTT.

The rearrangement links TRBV27 to TRBJ2-7, with 9 bases matching TRBD1. The ends lost 5 bases at V and 7 bases at J; junction bases unmatched: 15. The CDR3 runs 16 residues. The germline V gene encodes CDR1 MNHEY and CDR2 SMNVEV (reference sequence). This CDR3 is CASSRVLTGGLGEQYF. The CDR3 region has the DNA TGTGCCAGCAGTCGTGTACTGACAGGGGGGTTGGGGGAGCAGTACTTC.

The chain combines TRBV5-4 with TRBJ2-5, with 10 bases identical to TRBD2. V gave up 4 bases and J gave up 1 base; unmatched junction bases: 7. The CDR3 covers 16 residues. Per germline, CDR1 SGHNT and CDR2 YYREEE (reference sequence). As DNA, the CDR3 is TGTGCCAGCAGCCCCCGGACTAGCGGAGGCCAAGAGACCCAGTACTTC. Residues: CASSPRTSGGQETQYF.